This is a list of T cell receptor beta chains from one sample in a study of PD-L1 blockade in urothelial cancer. Repertoires were generated with immunoSEQ multiplex PCR, while TCRdb's copy carries only in-frame clones and drops some. The repertoire holds 35,000 to 40,000 clones, with over 80% as singletons. This material consisted of PBMCs, taken around atezolizumab (anti-PD-L1) treatment. These receptors originate from a man at least 80 years old with urothelial cancer. The CDR3 runs from the conserved cysteine through the conserved F or W. Fields, in order: J gene, clone size, V gene, D gene, CDR3 DNA, CDR3 protein. The D gene is left open where the match is weak. Clone size is not always given. Where it is, it says once, few, many or a class for expanded clones.

J: TRBJ2-6; size: -; V: TRBV14; D: -; DNA: TGTGCCAGCAGCCAAAACCTACAACAGCTCAAGTCTGGGGCCAACGTCCTGACTTTC; CDR3: CASSQNLQQLKSGANVLTF
J: TRBJ1-1; size: -; V: TRBV7-2; D: -; DNA: TGTGCCAGCAGCCCGTACTTAGATAACACTGAAGCTTTCTTT; CDR3: CASSPYLDNTEAFF
J: TRBJ2-3; size: -; V: TRBV19; D: -; DNA: TGTGCCAGTAGTATGAATGCTGCAACTAGCACAGATACGCAGTATTTT; CDR3: CASSMNAATSTDTQYF
J: TRBJ2-7; size: -; V: TRBV29-1; D: -; DNA: TGCAGCGTCCCCACAGGGCTACGCGAGCAGTACTTC; CDR3: CSVPTGLREQYF
J: TRBJ2-7; size: -; V: TRBV7-2; D: TRBD2; DNA: TGTGCCAGCTCCGATCCGGGACTAGCGGGGATCTCGGCCTACGAGCAGTACTTC; CDR3: CASSDPGLAGISAYEQYF
J: TRBJ2-3; size: -; V: TRBV7-8; D: -; DNA: TGTGCCAGCAGCCCGAGTACAGATACGCAGTATTTT; CDR3: CASSPSTDTQYF
J: TRBJ2-1; size: -; V: TRBV11-2; D: -; DNA: TGTGCCAGCAGCCCACGGACTATTTCCGCTGAGCAGTTCTTC; CDR3: CASSPRTISAEQFF
J: TRBJ2-1; size: -; V: TRBV7-2; D: TRBD2; DNA: TGTGCCAGCAGCTTAGACGGGAGGGGAGACAATGAGCAGTTCTTC; CDR3: CASSLDGRGDNEQFF
J: TRBJ2-2; size: few; V: TRBV7-6; D: TRBD1; DNA: TGTGCCAGCAGCTTCCATTCCGGGACAGGGGACTTTACCGGGGAGCTGTTTTTT; CDR3: CASSFHSGTGDFTGELFF
J: TRBJ2-7; size: -; V: TRBV4-1; D: -; DNA: TGCGCCAGCAGCCAAGGACCTAGCACGGCCTACGAGCAGTACTTC; CDR3: CASSQGPSTAYEQYF
J: TRBJ1-1; size: -; V: TRBV6-4; D: -; DNA: TGTGCCAGCAGTGAGCAGGGCGGCACTGAAGCTTTCTTT; CDR3: CASSEQGGTEAFF
J: TRBJ2-7; size: -; V: TRBV19; D: TRBD2; DNA: TGTGCCAGTAGTATACCGGTAGCGGGAGTTCGCAACGAGCAGTACTTC; CDR3: CASSIPVAGVRNEQYF
J: TRBJ2-1; size: -; V: TRBV5-1; D: TRBD2; DNA: TGCGCCAGCAGCTTTTACGGGAGGGCCATCGACAATGAGCAGTTCTTC; CDR3: CASSFYGRAIDNEQFF
J: TRBJ2-3; size: -; V: TRBV5-1; D: -; DNA: TGCGCCAGCAGCTCGAAGAAGAGACTAGAATCAGATACGCAGTATTTT; CDR3: CASSSKKRLESDTQYF
J: TRBJ1-1; size: -; V: TRBV19; D: -; DNA: TGTGCCACCTTTGACCCCGGGCGGGGACGGACCACTGAAGCTTTCTTT; CDR3: CATFDPGRGRTTEAFF
J: TRBJ2-4; size: -; V: TRBV30; D: -; DNA: TGTGCCTGGAGTGCAAACCGGGACTCTCAGTACTTC; CDR3: CAWSANRDSQYF
J: TRBJ2-1; size: -; V: TRBV27; D: TRBD1; DNA: TGTGCCAGCAGTTCCCCGGGACAGGTAGTCTCTTACAATGAGCAGTTCTTC; CDR3: CASSSPGQVVSYNEQFF
J: TRBJ2-7; size: -; V: TRBV6-5; D: TRBD2; DNA: TGTGCCAGCAGGACAGCGGGATCCTCCTACGAGCAGTACTTC; CDR3: CASRTAGSSYEQYF
J: TRBJ2-3; size: -; V: TRBV7-2; D: -; DNA: TGTGCCAGCAGCCGACGACTTATTTCCGATACGCAGTATTTT; CDR3: CASSRRLISDTQYF
J: TRBJ1-2; size: -; V: TRBV25-1; D: -; DNA: TGTGCCAGCAGCATCGGGACTGCTTATTTTAACTATGGCTACACCTTC; CDR3: CASSIGTAYFNYGYTF
J: TRBJ2-5; size: -; V: TRBV28; D: -; DNA: TGTGCCAGCAGGAACCAACAGGGATCTCAAGAGACCCAGTACTTC; CDR3: CASRNQQGSQETQYF
J: TRBJ1-5; size: few; V: TRBV6-6; D: TRBD1; DNA: TGTGCCAGCACCCAGGACAGGACCCGCAATCAGCCCCAGCATTTT; CDR3: CASTQDRTRNQPQHF
J: TRBJ2-1; size: -; V: TRBV28; D: -; DNA: TGTGCCAGCAGTTCCAGCACCCGGACAGCAGGCGAGCAGTTCTTC; CDR3: CASSSSTRTAGEQFF
J: TRBJ2-3; size: -; V: TRBV28; D: -; DNA: TGTGCCAGCAGATGCCGGCTAGCAGTGTCATCCCATGAGTCGCATTTT; CDR3: CASRCRLAVSSHESHF
J: TRBJ2-2; size: -; V: TRBV28; D: TRBD1; DNA: TGTGCCAGCAGTTTATTGGTCCAAAGGACAGGCCGAGGGAGGGAGCTGTTTTTT; CDR3: CASSLLVQRTGRGRELFF
J: TRBJ2-1; size: -; V: TRBV30; D: TRBD2; DNA: TGTGCCTGGAGTCGTCGGGAGGGCCTCAATGAGCAGTTCTTC; CDR3: CAWSRREGLNEQFF
J: TRBJ2-2; size: once; V: TRBV6-4; D: TRBD2; DNA: TGTGCCAGCAGTGTTAGCGGGTTTACCGGGGAGCTGTTTTTT; CDR3: CASSVSGFTGELFF
J: TRBJ2-2; size: -; V: TRBV10-3; D: TRBD2; DNA: TGTGCCATCCGACCTGGGACTAGCGGGATCACGGGCACCGGGGAGCTGTTTTTT; CDR3: CAIRPGTSGITGTGELFF
J: TRBJ2-3; size: few; V: TRBV5-4; D: -; DNA: TGTGCCAGCAGCTCCCTCGTCTCAGATACGCAGTATTTT; CDR3: CASSSLVSDTQYF
J: TRBJ2-6; size: -; V: TRBV30; D: -; DNA: TGTGCCTGGAAAGGAGTTTCGTTCTCTGGGGCCAACGTCCTGACTTTC; CDR3: CAWKGVSFSGANVLTF
J: TRBJ2-1; size: -; V: TRBV7-8; D: TRBD1; DNA: TGTGCCAGCAGCTTAGGAGGGACAGGGCACAATGAGCAGTTCTTC; CDR3: CASSLGGTGHNEQFF
J: TRBJ1-2; size: -; V: TRBV4-1; D: TRBD1; DNA: TGCGCCAGCAGCCAAGTACAGCTGCGAACAGGGGCTGGCTACACCTTC; CDR3: CASSQVQLRTGAGYTF
J: TRBJ1-2; size: -; V: TRBV5-1; D: TRBD1; DNA: TGCGCCAGCAGCGAATCCGGGACAGGGATAGGCGGCTACACCTTC; CDR3: CASSESGTGIGGYTF
J: TRBJ2-7; size: -; V: TRBV28; D: -; DNA: TGTGCCAGCAGTTTATCAAACTACGAGCAGTACTTC; CDR3: CASSLSNYEQYF
J: TRBJ2-3; size: -; V: TRBV28; D: -; DNA: TGTGCCAGCAGCCCCGGGATCCCCACAGATACGCAGTATTTT; CDR3: CASSPGIPTDTQYF
J: TRBJ2-7; size: -; V: TRBV18; D: TRBD2; DNA: TGTGCCAGCTCACCAGTGTTCCGGGCTAGCGGGAGCGAGCAGTACTTC; CDR3: CASSPVFRASGSEQYF